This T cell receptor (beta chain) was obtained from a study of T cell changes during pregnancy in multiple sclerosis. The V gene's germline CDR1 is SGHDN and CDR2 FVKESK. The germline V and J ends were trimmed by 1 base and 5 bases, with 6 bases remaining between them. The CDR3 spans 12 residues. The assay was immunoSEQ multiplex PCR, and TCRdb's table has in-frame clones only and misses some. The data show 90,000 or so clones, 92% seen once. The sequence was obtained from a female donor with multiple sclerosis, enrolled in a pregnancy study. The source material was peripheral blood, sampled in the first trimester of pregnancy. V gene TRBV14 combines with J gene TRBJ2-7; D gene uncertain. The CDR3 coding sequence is TGTGCCAGCAGCCAAGGAGGAAACGAGCAGTACTTC. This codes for CASSQGGNEQYF. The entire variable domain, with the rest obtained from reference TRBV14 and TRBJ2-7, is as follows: EAGVTQFPSHSVIEKGQTVTLRCDPISGHDNLYWYRRVMGKEIKFLLHFVKESKQDESGMPNNRFLAERTGGTYSTLKVQPAELEDSGVYFCASSQGGNEQYFGPGTRLTVT.